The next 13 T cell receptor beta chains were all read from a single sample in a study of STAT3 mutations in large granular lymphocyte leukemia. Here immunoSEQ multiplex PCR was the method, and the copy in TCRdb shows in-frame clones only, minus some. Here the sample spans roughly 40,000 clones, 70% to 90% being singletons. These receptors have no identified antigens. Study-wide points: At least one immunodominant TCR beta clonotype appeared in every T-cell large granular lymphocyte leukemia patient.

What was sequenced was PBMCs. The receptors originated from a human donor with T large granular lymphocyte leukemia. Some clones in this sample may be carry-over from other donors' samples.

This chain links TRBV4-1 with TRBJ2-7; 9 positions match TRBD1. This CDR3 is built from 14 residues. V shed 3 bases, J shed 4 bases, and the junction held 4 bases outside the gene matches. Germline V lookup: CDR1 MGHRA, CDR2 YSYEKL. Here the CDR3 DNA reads TGCGCCAGCAGCCACACAGGGGGCGCATACGAGCAGTACTTC. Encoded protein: CASSHTGGAYEQYF.

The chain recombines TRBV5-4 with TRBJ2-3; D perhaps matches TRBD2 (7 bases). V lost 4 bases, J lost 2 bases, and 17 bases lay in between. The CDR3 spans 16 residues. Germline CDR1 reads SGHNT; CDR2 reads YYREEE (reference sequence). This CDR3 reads CASSPEGRGPTDTQYF. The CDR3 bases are TGTGCCAGCAGCCCCGAGGGGCGGGGGCCCACAGATACGCAGTATTTT.

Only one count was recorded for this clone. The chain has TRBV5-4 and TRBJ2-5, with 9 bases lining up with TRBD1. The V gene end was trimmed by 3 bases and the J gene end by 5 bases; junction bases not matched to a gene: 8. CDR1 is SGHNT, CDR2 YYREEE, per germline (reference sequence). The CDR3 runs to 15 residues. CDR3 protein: CASSSFGTGWETQYF. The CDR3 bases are TGTGCCAGCAGCTCGTTTGGGACAGGGTGGGAGACCCAGTACTTC.

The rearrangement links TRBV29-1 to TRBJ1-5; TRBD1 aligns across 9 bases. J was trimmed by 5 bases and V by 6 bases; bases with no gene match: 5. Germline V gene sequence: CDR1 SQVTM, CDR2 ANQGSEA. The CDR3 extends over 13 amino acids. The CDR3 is CSVVQGADQPQHF. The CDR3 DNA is TGCAGCGTCGTACAGGGGGCGGATCAGCCCCAGCATTTT.

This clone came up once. This CDR3 reads CAISERDRTSGFSDTQYF. CDR3 in DNA: TGTGCCATCAGTGAGAGGGACCGGACCAGCGGGTTCTCAGATACGCAGTATTTT. The J gene is TRBJ2-3, the V gene TRBV10-3; weak D call: TRBD2 (6 bases). This CDR3 spans 18 amino acids. Germline assignment: CDR1 ENHRY and CDR2 SYGVKD. The V gene lost 2 bases and the J gene lost 4 bases, with 22 bases spanning the gap.

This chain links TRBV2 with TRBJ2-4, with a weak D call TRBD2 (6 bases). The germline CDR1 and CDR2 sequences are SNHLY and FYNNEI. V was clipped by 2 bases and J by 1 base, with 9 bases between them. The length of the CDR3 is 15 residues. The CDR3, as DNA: TGTGCCAGCAGTGAACAACTAGCTGCCAAAAACATTCAGTACTTC. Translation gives CASSEQLAAKNIQYF.

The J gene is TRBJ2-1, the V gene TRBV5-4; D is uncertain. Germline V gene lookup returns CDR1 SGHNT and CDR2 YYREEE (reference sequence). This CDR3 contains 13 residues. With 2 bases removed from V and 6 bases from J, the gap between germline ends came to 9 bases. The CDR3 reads CASSFPGSNEQFF. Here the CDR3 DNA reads TGTGCCAGCAGCTTTCCAGGCTCCAATGAGCAGTTCTTC.

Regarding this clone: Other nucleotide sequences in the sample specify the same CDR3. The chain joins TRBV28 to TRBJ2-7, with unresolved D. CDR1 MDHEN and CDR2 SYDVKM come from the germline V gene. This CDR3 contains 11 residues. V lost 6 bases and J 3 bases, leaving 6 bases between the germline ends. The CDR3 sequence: CASSLGYEQYV. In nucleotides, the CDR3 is TGTGCCAGCAGCCTTGGCTACGAGCAGTACGTC.

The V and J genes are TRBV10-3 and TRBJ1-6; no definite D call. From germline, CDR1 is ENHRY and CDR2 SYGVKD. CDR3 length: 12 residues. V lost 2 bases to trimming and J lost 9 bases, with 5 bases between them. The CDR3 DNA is TGTGCCATCAGTGAGACAGTTTCACCCCTCCACTTT. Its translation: CAISETVSPLHF.

DNA of the CDR3: TGTGCCAGCAGCTTAGACATGGGTCAGCCCCAGCATTTT. It is translated as CASSLDMGQPQHF. The chain uses TRBV13 and TRBJ1-5; D is unclear. The germline CDR1 and CDR2 sequences are PRHDT and FYEKMQ (reference sequence). V gave up 1 base and J gave up 6 bases, with 7 bases separating them. CDR3 length equals 13 residues. Using reference TRBV13 and TRBJ1-5 for the parts outside the CDR3, the full variable domain is AAGVIQSPRHLIKEKRETATLKCYPIPRHDTVYWYQQGPGQDPQFLISFYEKMQSDKGSIPDRFSAQQFSDYHSELNMSSLELGDSALYFCASSLDMGQPQHFGDGTRLSIL.

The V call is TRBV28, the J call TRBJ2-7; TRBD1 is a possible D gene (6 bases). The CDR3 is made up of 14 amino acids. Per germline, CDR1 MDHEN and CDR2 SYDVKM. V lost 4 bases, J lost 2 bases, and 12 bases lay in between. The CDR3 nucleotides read TGTGCCAGCAGTTCCTCCTACAGGGCCTACGAGCAGTACTTC. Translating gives CASSSSYRAYEQYF. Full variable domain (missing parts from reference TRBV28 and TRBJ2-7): DVKVTQSSRYLVKRTGEKVFLECVQDMDHENMFWYRQDPGLGLRLIYFSYDVKMKEKGDIPEGYSVSREKKERFSLILESASTNQTSMYLCASSSSYRAYEQYFGPGTRLTVT.

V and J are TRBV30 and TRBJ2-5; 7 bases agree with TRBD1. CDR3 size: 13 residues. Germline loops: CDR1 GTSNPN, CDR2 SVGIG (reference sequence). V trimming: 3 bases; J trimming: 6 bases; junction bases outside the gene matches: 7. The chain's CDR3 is CAWRGDSLQTQYF. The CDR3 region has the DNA TGTGCCTGGAGGGGGGACAGTCTGCAGACCCAGTACTTC.

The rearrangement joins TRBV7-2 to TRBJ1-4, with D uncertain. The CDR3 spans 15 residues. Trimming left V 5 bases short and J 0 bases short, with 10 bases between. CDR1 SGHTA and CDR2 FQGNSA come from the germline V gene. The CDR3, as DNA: TGTGCCAGCAGCCCCCAGTGGACAACTAATGAAAAACTGTTTTTT. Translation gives CASSPQWTTNEKLFF.